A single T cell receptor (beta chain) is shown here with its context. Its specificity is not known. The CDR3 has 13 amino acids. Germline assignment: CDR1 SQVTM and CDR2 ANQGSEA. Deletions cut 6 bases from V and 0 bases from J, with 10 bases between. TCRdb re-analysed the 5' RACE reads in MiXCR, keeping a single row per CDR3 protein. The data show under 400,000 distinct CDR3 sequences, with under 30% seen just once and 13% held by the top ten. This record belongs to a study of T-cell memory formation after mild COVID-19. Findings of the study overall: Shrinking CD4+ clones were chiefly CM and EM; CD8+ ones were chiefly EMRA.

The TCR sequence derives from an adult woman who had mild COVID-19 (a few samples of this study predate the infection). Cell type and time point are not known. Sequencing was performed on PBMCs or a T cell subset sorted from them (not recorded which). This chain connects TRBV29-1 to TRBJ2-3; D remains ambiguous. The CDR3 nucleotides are TGCAGCGTCGACACCTTCAGCACAGATACGCAGTATTTT. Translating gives CSVDTFSTDTQYF.